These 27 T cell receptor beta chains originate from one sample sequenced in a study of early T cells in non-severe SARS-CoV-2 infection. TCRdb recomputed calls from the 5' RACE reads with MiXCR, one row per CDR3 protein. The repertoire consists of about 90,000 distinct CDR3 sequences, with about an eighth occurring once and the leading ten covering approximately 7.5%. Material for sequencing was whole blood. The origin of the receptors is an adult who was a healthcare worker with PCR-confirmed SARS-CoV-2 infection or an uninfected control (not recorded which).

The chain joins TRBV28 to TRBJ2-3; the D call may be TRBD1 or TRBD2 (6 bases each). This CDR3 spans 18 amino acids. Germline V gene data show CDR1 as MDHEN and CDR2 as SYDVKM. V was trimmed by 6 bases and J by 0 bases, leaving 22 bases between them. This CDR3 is CASRPPGGGTPSTDTQYF. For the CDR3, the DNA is TGTGCCAGCAGACCTCCCGGCGGCGGGACACCCAGCACAGATACGCAGTATTTT.

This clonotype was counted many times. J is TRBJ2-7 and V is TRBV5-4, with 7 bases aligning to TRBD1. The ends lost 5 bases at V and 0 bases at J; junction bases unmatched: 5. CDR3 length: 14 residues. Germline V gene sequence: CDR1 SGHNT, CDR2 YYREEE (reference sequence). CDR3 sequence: CASSKDRSSYEQYF. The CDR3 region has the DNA TGTGCCAGCAGTAAGGACAGGTCCTCCTACGAGCAGTACTTC. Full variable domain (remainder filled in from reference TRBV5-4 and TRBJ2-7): ETGVTQSPTHLIKTRGQQVTLRCSSQSGHNTVSWYQQALGQGPQFIFQYYREEENGRGNFPPRFSGLQFPNYSSELNVNALELDDSALYLCASSKDRSSYEQYFGPGTRLTVT.

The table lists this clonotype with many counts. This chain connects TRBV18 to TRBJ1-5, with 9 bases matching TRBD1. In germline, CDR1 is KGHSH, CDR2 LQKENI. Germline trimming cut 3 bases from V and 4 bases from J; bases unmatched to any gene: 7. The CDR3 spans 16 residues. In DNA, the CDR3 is TGTGCCAGCTCACCCCGGGACAGGGCGCCTAATCAGCCCCAGCATTTT. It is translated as CASSPRDRAPNQPQHF.

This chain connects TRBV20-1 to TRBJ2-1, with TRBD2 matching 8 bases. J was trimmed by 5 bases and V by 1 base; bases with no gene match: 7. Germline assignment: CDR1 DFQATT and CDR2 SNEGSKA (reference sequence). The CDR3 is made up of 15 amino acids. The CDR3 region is CSARVAGLVDNEQFF. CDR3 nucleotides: TGCAGTGCTAGAGTAGCGGGATTGGTCGACAATGAGCAGTTCTTC.

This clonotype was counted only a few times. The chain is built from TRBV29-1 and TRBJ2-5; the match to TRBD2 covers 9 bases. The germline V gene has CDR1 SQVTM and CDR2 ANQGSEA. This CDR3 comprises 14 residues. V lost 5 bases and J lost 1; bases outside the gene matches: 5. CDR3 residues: CSVLRTSAQETQYF. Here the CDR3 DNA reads TGCAGCGTTTTGAGGACTAGCGCCCAAGAGACCCAGTACTTC. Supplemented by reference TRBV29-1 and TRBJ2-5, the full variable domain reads SAVISQKPSRDICQRGTSLTIQCQVDSQVTMMFWYRQQPGQSLTLIATANQGSEATYESGFVIDKFPISRPNLTFSTLTVSNMSPEDSSIYLCSVLRTSAQETQYFGPGTRLLVL.

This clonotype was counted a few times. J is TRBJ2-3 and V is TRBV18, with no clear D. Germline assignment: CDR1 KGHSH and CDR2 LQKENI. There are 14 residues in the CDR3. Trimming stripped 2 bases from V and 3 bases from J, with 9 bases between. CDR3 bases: TGTGCCAGCTCACCAATACCCGGGACAGATACGCAGTATTTT. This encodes CASSPIPGTDTQYF.

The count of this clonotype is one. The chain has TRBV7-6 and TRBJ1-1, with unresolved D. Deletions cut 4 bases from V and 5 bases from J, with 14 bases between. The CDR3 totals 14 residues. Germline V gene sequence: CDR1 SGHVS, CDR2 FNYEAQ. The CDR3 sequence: CASSSGRMGTEAFF. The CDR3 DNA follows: TGTGCCAGCAGCTCCGGCAGGATGGGGACTGAAGCTTTCTTT.

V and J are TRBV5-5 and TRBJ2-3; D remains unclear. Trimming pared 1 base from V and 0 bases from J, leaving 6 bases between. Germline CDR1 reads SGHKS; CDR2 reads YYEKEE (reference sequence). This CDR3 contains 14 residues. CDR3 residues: CASSLTTSTDTQYF. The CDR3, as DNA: TGTGCCAGCAGCTTGACCACTAGCACAGATACGCAGTATTTT.

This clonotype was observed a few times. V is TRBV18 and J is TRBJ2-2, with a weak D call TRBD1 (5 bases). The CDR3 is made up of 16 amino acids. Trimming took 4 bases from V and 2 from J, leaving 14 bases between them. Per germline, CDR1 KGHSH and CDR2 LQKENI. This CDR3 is CASSLPRRANTGELFF. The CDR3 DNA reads TGTGCCAGCTCACTTCCACGCAGGGCCAACACCGGGGAGCTGTTTTTT.

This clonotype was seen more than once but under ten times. CDR3 nucleotide sequence: TGTGCCACCGGGACTAGCGGCAGCACAGATACGCAGTATTTT. Protein product: CATGTSGSTDTQYF. The chain links TRBV19 to TRBJ2-3; 11 bases line up with TRBD2. Germline trimming cut 10 bases from V and 0 bases from J; bases unmatched to any gene: 3. CDR1 and CDR2 from the germline V gene are LNHDA and SQIVND (reference sequence). CDR3 length equals 14 residues.

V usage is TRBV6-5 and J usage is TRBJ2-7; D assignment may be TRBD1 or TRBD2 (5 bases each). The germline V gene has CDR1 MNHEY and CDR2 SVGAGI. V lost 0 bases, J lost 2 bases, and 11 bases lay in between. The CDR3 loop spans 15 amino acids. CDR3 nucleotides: TGTGCCAGCAGTTACTCGAGGGTGGGGGCCTACGAGCAGTACTTC. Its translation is CASSYSRVGAYEQYF.

CDR3 coding DNA: TGTGCCTGGACGGGATGGGGTTTCACTGAAGCTTTCTTT. Protein sequence: CAWTGWGFTEAFF. This chain links TRBV30 with TRBJ1-1, with D hard to call. The CDR3 runs 13 residues. CDR1 is GTSNPN, CDR2 SVGIG, per germline (reference sequence). With 4 bases removed from V and 4 bases from J, the gap between germline ends came to 13 bases.

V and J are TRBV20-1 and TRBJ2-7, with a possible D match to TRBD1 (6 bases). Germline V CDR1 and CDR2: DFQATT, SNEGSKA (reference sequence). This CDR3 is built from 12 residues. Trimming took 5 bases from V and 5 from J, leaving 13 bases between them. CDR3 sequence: CSAYRVEDEQYF. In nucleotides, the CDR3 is TGCAGTGCTTACAGGGTTGAGGACGAGCAGTACTTC.

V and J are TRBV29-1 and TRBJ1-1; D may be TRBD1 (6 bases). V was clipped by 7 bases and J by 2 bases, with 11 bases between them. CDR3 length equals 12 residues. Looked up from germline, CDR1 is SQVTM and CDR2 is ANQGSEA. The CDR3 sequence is CSAAGANTEAFF. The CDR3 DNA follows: TGCAGCGCTGCAGGGGCTAACACTGAAGCTTTCTTT.

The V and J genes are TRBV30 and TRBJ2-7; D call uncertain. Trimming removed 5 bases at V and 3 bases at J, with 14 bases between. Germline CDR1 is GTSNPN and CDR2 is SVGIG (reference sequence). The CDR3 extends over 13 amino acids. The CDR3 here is CAWGRAEDYEQYF. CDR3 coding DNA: TGTGCCTGGGGGCGCGCGGAAGACTACGAGCAGTACTTC.

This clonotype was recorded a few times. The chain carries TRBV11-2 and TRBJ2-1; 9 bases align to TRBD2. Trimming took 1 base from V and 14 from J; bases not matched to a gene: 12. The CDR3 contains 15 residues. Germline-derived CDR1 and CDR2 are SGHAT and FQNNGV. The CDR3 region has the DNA TGTGCCAGCAGCTTAGTAGTTAGCGGGAGTGGTAGGGAGTTCTTC. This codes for CASSLVVSGSGREFF. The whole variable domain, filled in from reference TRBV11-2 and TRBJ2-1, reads EAGVAQSPRYKIIEKRQSVAFWCNPISGHATLYWYQQILGQGPKLLIQFQNNGVVDDSQLPKDRFSAERLKGVDSTLKIQPAKLEDSAVYLCASSLVVSGSGREFFGPGTRLTVL.

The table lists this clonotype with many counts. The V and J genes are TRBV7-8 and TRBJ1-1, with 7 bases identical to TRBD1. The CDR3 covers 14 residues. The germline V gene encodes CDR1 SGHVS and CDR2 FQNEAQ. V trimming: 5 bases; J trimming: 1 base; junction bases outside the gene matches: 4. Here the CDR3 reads CASSPNRGNTEAFF. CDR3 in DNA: TGTGCCAGCAGCCCCAACAGGGGGAACACTGAAGCTTTCTTT.

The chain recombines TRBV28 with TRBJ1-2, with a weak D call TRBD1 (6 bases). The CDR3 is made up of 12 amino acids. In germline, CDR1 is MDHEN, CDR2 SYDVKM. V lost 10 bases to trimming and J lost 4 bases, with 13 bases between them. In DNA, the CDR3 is TGTGCCACGGACAGAGAGTTCTATGGCTACACCTTC. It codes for CATDREFYGYTF.

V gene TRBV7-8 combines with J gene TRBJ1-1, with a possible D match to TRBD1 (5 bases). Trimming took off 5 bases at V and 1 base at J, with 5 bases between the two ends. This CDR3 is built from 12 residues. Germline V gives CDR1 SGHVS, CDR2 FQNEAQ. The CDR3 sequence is CASSGQNTEAFF. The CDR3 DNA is TGTGCCAGCAGCGGACAGAACACTGAAGCTTTCTTT.

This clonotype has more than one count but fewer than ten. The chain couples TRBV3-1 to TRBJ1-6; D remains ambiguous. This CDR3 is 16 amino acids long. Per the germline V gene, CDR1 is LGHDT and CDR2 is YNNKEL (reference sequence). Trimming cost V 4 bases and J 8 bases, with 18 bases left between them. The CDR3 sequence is CASSPTRTGVDSPLHF. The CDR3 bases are TGTGCCAGCAGCCCGACCCGGACGGGCGTCGATTCACCCCTCCACTTT.

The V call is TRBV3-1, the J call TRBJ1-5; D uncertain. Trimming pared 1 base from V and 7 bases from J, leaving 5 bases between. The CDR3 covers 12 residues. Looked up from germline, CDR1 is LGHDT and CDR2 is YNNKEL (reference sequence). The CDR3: CASSQVGQPQHF. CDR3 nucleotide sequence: TGTGCCAGCAGCCAAGTAGGACAGCCCCAGCATTTT.

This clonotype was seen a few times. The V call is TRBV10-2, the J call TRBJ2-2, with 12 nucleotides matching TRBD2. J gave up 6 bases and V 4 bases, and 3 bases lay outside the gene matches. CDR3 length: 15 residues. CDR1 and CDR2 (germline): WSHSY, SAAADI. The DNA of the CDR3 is TGCGCCAGCAGTGCACTAGCGGGAGGTTCCGGGGAGCTGTTTTTT. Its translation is CASSALAGGSGELFF.

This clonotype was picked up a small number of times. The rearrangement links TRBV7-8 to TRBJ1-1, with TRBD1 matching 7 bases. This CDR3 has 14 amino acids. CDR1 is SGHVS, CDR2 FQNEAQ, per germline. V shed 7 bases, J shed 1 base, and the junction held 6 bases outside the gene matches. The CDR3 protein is CASNPTGPNTEAFF. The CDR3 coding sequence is TGTGCCAGCAACCCGACAGGGCCGAACACTGAAGCTTTCTTT. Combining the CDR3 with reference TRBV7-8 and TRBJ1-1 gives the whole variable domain GAGVSQSPRYKVAKRGQDVALRCDPISGHVSLFWYQQALGQGPEFLTYFQNEAQLDKSGLPSDRFFAERPEGSVSTLKIQRTQQEDSAVYLCASNPTGPNTEAFFGQGTRLTVV.

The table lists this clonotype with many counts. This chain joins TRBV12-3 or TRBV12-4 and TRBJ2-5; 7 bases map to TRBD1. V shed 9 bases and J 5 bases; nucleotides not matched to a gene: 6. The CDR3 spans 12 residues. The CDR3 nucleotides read TGTGCCAGTCGTTTAGGGGGCGAGACCCAGTACTTC. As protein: CASRLGGETQYF.

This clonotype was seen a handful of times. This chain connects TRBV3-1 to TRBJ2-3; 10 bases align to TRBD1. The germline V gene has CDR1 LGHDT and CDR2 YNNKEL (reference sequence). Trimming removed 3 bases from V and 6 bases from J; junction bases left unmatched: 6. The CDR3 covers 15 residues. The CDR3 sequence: CASSHRDRGSDTQYF. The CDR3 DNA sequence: TGTGCCAGCAGCCATCGGGACAGGGGTAGTGATACGCAGTATTTT.

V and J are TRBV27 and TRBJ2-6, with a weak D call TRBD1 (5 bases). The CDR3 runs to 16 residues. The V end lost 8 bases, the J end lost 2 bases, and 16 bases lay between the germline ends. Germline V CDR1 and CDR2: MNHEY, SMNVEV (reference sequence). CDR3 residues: CASGAGYLPGANVLTF. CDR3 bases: TGTGCCAGCGGGGCAGGTTATTTGCCTGGGGCCAACGTCCTGACTTTC.

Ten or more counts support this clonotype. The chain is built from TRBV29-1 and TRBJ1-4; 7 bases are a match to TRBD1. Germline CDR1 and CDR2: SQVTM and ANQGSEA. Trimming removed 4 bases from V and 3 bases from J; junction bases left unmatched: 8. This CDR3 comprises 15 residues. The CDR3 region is CSVGGDTGANEKLFF. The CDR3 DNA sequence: TGCAGCGTTGGTGGAGACACAGGGGCTAATGAAAAACTGTTTTTT.